What follows is one TCR beta chain and its context. The ends were cut back, 4 bases at V and 0 bases at J, with 16 bases in the middle. The germline V gene has CDR1 SQVTM and CDR2 ANQGSEA. The CDR3 is made up of 15 amino acids. The sample comes from a study of blood T cell repertoires in COVID-19. Generated by immunoSEQ multiplex PCR, the TCRdb table keeps only in-frame clones and is missing some. The table lists 240,000 or so clones, approximately 85% of them singletons, with over 2% in the top ten. The specimen was PBMCs or T cells enriched from blood (not recorded which). The chain couples TRBV29-1 to TRBJ2-7; weak D call: TRBD1 (5 bases). The receptor was isolated from a woman between 50 and 59 years old who had recovered from COVID-19. The CDR3 protein is CSVVLGRILSYEQYF. The CDR3 nucleotides read TGCAGCGTTGTTCTGGGGCGAATCCTCTCCTACGAGCAGTACTTC.